The 10 T cell receptor beta chains in this list originate from one sample, sequenced in a study of breast tumors, draining lymph nodes, adjacent tissues. TCRdb re-called the multiplex PCR reads through MiXCR, storing one row per CDR3 protein. The sample carries fewer than 200,000 distinct CDR3 sequences, roughly a third recorded once. Axillary draining lymph nodes of breast cancer patients supplied the node samples. The specimen was axillary lymph node tissue. These receptor sequences come from a female donor with breast cancer. Some clones in this sample may be carry-over from other donors' samples.

This clonotype was observed once. The chain couples TRBV19 to TRBJ1-4; TRBD1 agrees at 9 bases. CDR1 is LNHDA, CDR2 SQIVND, per germline (reference sequence). The CDR3 is 16 amino acids. The V gene end was trimmed by 1 base and the J gene end by 2 bases; junction bases not matched to a gene: 2. CDR3 amino acids: CASSIVGTGTNEKLFF. DNA of the CDR3: TGTGCCAGTAGTATAGTGGGGACAGGGACTAATGAAAAACTGTTTTTT.

The J gene is TRBJ1-2, the V gene TRBV12-3 or TRBV12-4, with D perhaps TRBD1 (5 bases). V was shortened by 3 bases and J by 2 bases, with 13 bases between the two germline ends. This CDR3 comprises 15 residues. CDR3 region: CASSFWTNKNYGYTF. CDR3 coding DNA: TGTGCCAGCAGTTTCTGGACAAATAAAAACTATGGCTACACCTTC.

The chain combines TRBV7-2 with TRBJ2-1, with 8 bases lining up with TRBD2. Per the germline V gene, CDR1 is SGHTA and CDR2 is FQGNSA. CDR3 size: 17 residues. V dropped 4 bases and J dropped 2; count of bases not matched to a gene: 10. This CDR3 is CASSSRVRGGAYNEQFF. CDR3 DNA sequence: TGTGCCAGCAGCTCGAGGGTTCGGGGGGGGGCCTACAATGAGCAGTTCTTC.

This clonotype was counted at least ten times. The chain is built from TRBV5-6 and TRBJ2-5; possibly TRBD1 or TRBD2 for D (7 bases each). This CDR3 is 14 amino acids long. V lost 4 bases, J lost 7 bases, and 17 bases lay in between. Germline CDR1 and CDR2: SGHDT and YYEEEE. CDR3 protein: CASSPTGRAMTQYF. The DNA of the CDR3 is TGTGCCAGCAGCCCGACAGGGAGGGCGATGACCCAGTACTTC.

The chain has TRBV5-1 and TRBJ2-1; 10 bases align to TRBD2. Trimming cost V 3 bases and J 8 bases; bases outside gene matches: 8. From germline, CDR1 is SGHRS and CDR2 YFSETQ. CDR3 length: 15 residues. As DNA, the CDR3 is TGCGCCAGCAGCTCCACTAGCGGGAATACGTATGAGCAGTTCTTC. It codes for CASSSTSGNTYEQFF.

This clonotype came up many times. The V gene is TRBV9, the J gene TRBJ2-1; TRBD1 aligns across 8 bases. The CDR3 has 17 residues. V shed 3 bases and J 7 bases; nucleotides not matched to a gene: 15. In germline, CDR1 is SGDLS, CDR2 YYNGEE. Here the CDR3 DNA reads TGTGCCAGCAGCGCCCACACCCGACAGGGGAGAGTAAATGAGCAGTTCTTC. Translated: CASSAHTRQGRVNEQFF. The full variable domain, completed using reference TRBV9 and TRBJ2-1, is DSGVTQTPKHLITATGQRVTLRCSPRSGDLSVYWYQQSLDQGLQFLIQYYNGEERAKGNILERFSAQQFPDLHSELNLSSLELGDSALYFCASSAHTRQGRVNEQFFGPGTRLTVL.

In this sample, this clonotype turned up many times. This rearrangement joins TRBV27 to TRBJ1-4; D gene ambiguous. Germline V gives CDR1 MNHEY, CDR2 SMNVEV (reference sequence). V was trimmed by 2 bases and J by 4 bases, leaving 5 bases between them. The CDR3 is 13 residues long. DNA of the CDR3: TGTGCCAGCAGTTTAGTACTTAATGAAAAACTGTTTTTT. Residues: CASSLVLNEKLFF.

This clonotype was found many times. V is TRBV27 and J is TRBJ1-2, with unresolved D. This CDR3 region has 11 residues. Between the trimmed V and J ends, which lost 8 bases and 4 bases, there was a span of 8 bases. Germline V gene data show CDR1 as MNHEY and CDR2 as SMNVEV (reference sequence). In nucleotides, the CDR3 is TGTGCCAGCCAGTTGGGCTATGGCTACACCTTC. Its protein product is CASQLGYGYTF.

This clonotype has more than one count but fewer than ten. A much larger clone differs from this one at a single base, so this may be a read error. Given the absence of the conserved phenylalanine or tryptophan at the CDR3 end, a read error is likely. The chain uses TRBV7-8 and TRBJ2-2; D gene unclear. CDR1 is SGHVS, CDR2 FQNEAQ, per germline. With 1 base removed from V and 2 bases from J, the gap between germline ends came to 8 bases. The length of the CDR3 is 15 residues. CDR3 coding DNA: TGTGCCAGCAGCTTAGTGTGGAGAAACACCGGGGAGCTGTTTTCT. Translating gives CASSLVWRNTGELFS.

A remark on this clonotype: A read error may explain this, as a much larger clone is one base away. The chain recombines TRBV20-1 with TRBJ2-7; no clear D. Looked up from germline, CDR1 is DFQATT and CDR2 is SNEGSKA (reference sequence). The CDR3 is 12 residues long. CDR3 DNA sequence: TGCAGTGCTAGAATAACAGCCTTCGAGCCGTACTTC. As protein: CSARITAFEPYF.